This T cell receptor (beta chain) was identified during a study of T cells in Graves' hyperthyroidism and ophthalmopathy. About the study: Blood from the periphery was taken at initial diagnosis, before any treatment. General study results and limits: Most thyroid clonotypes that were expanded above 0.001 also turned up in blood.

On this clonotype: Antigen unknown.

CDR1 and CDR2 from the germline V gene are LGHDT and YNNKEL (reference sequence). This CDR3 spans 17 amino acids. V dropped 4 bases and J dropped 0 bases, with 13 bases sitting between them. Amplified regions were TCR beta CDR3 sequences from RNA transcripts. The HTBI primer set drove a first-round RT-PCR of the TCR CDR3. TCRdb reprocessed the multiplex PCR reads via MiXCR and lists one record per CDR3 protein. The data contain fewer than 700,000 distinct CDR3 sequences, roughly 18% of them seen just once; the ten biggest clones take up roughly 18%. The receptor comes from a young woman with Graves' ophthalmopathy. Sample: blood. The rearrangement uses TRBV3-1 and TRBJ2-6, with D perhaps TRBD2 (5 bases). The DNA for the CDR3 is TGTGCCAGCAGCCGGACGGGGTCCCACTCTGGGGCCAACGTCCTGACTTTC. It encodes CASSRTGSHSGANVLTF.